The TCR beta chain under discussion was sequenced for a study of tumor-infiltrating lymphocytes in primary liver carcinoma. Germline V CDR1 and CDR2: MNHNS, SASEGT. CDR3 size: 16 residues. TCR beta cDNA was made from 400 to 500 ng total RNA with a constant-region primer. A slightly modified ARM-PCR protocol with three nested multiplex PCR rounds produced these TCR beta libraries. The first two PCR rounds used TRBV1-TRBV30 forward primers with a C-beta reverse primer, 9 to 10 cycles each. TCRdb reprocessed the multiplex PCR reads via MiXCR and lists one record per CDR3 protein. The data contain about 120,000 distinct CDR3 sequences, around 70% of them singletons. For this clonotype: The germline gene is not matched at one end of the junction; a read error may be the cause.

The roughly 17-32 mg bulk tissue piece was not sorted before simultaneous RNA and DNA extraction. Material for sequencing was tumor-adjacent normal liver tissue. The V call is TRBV6-1, the J call TRBJ2-3, with TRBD2 matching over 10 bases. The TCR was taken from a woman aged 55-69 years with primary liver carcinoma and hepatitis B virus infection. CDR3: CASQRGLAPYTDTQYF. Here the CDR3 DNA reads TGTGCCAGCCAGCGGGGACTAGCGCCCTACACAGATACGCAATATTTT.